What follows are 25 T cell receptor beta chains derived from one specimen sequenced in a study of cytomegalovirus exposure and HLA in healthy donors. The PCR ran on 60 Vbeta and 13 Jbeta primers. Data came from immunoSEQ multiplex PCR; TCRdb stores just in-frame clones and leaves some out. The table has 100,000 to 120,000 clones, nearly 80% seen once. The sequencing sample was made of PBMCs. All receptors come from a woman aged 25 to 45 in good health and CMV-seronegative.

The chain has TRBV10-3 and TRBJ1-2, with 7 bases identical to TRBD1. Trimming took 1 base from V and 2 from J; bases not matched to a gene: 4. CDR1 is ENHRY and CDR2 is SYGVKD in the germline V gene. The CDR3 extends over 15 amino acids. In DNA form, the CDR3 reads TGTGCCATCAGTGAGTTGCGGGACAGAAACTATGGCTACACCTTC. This sequence encodes CAISELRDRNYGYTF.

The CDR3 nucleotides are TGCGCCAGCAGCCACGGACAGGTAGTACCCTACGAGCAGTACTTC. It codes for CASSHGQVVPYEQYF. This rearrangement joins TRBV4-3 to TRBJ2-7; 7 bases fit TRBD1. CDR1 and CDR2 from the germline V gene are LGHNA and YSLEER. With V trimmed by 3 bases and J by 2 bases, 7 bases remained unmatched. The CDR3 is 15 amino acids.

This clone has a handful of counts. The V call is TRBV7-2, the J call TRBJ1-6; 9 bases align to TRBD1. Per the germline V gene, CDR1 is SGHTA and CDR2 is FQGNSA. This CDR3 is 15 amino acids long. V gave up 5 bases and J gave up 7 bases; unmatched junction bases: 6. CDR3 amino acids: CASSTGTGRNSPLHF. Written as DNA, the CDR3 is TGTGCCAGCAGCACGGGGACAGGGAGGAATTCACCCCTCCACTTT.

This clone turned up a few times. This chain connects TRBV28 to TRBJ2-1; no clear D. Germline CDR1 is MDHEN and CDR2 is SYDVKM. Trimming removed 6 bases at V and 2 bases at J, with 14 bases between. CDR3 length: 15 residues. CDR3 sequence reads: CASRTPGGPYNEQFF. CDR3 coding DNA: TGTGCCAGCAGAACCCCGGGTGGCCCCTACAATGAGCAGTTCTTC.

This chain connects TRBV5-1 to TRBJ1-2; D is perhaps TRBD1 (6 bases). V gave up 4 bases and J gave up 0 bases, with 16 bases separating them. CDR1 SGHRS and CDR2 YFSETQ come from the germline V gene. The CDR3 covers 16 residues. In nucleotides, the CDR3 is TGCGCCAGCAGCCCCAGACAGGACATCACTAACTATGGCTACACCTTC. It translates to CASSPRQDITNYGYTF.

The chain has TRBV7-8 and TRBJ1-5; D unresolved. This CDR3 has 14 residues. CDR1 SGHVS and CDR2 FQNEAQ come from the germline V gene. V was clipped by 3 bases and J by 4 bases, with 10 bases between them. The DNA of the CDR3 is TGTGCCAGCAGCTTGGCCAGAGGGAATCAGCCCCAGCATTTT. It specifies CASSLARGNQPQHF.

The V and J genes are TRBV7-3 and TRBJ2-7; D gene unclear. This CDR3 contains 14 residues. Trimming cost V 2 bases and J 2 bases, with 10 bases left between them. The germline gives CDR1 SGHTA, CDR2 FQGTGA. The CDR3 region is CASSLLSRAYEQYF. The CDR3 DNA follows: TGTGCCAGCAGCTTATTGTCTCGGGCCTACGAGCAGTACTTC. Full variable domain (rest looked up from reference TRBV7-3 and TRBJ2-7): GAGVSQTPSNKVTEKGKYVELRCDPISGHTALYWYRQSLGQGPEFLIYFQGTGAADDSGLPNDRFFAVRPEGSVSTLKIQRTERGDSAVYLCASSLLSRAYEQYFGPGTRLTVT.

This clone was recorded only once. The rearrangement links TRBV28 to TRBJ2-1; TRBD2 aligns across 14 bases. The CDR3 is 15 amino acids. The V segment lost 3 bases and the J segment 10 bases; nucleotides outside the gene matches: 5. Germline CDR1 is MDHEN and CDR2 is SYDVKM. The CDR3 spells CASSFLGLAGGEQFF. The CDR3, as DNA: TGTGCCAGCAGTTTCCTCGGACTAGCGGGAGGCGAGCAGTTCTTC. Looking up the rest from reference TRBV28 and TRBJ2-1 gives the full variable domain: DVKVTQSSRYLVKRTGEKVFLECVQDMDHENMFWYRQDPGLGLRLIYFSYDVKMKEKGDIPEGYSVSREKKERFSLILESASTNQTSMYLCASSFLGLAGGEQFFGPGTRLTVL.

This clone was recorded a few times. The chain employs TRBV4-3 and TRBJ1-1; D remains unclear. The CDR3 is 14 residues long. The V end was cut by 0 bases, the J end by 0 bases, with 5 bases between. Looked up from germline, CDR1 is LGHNA and CDR2 is YSLEER. The CDR3 region has the DNA TGCGCCAGCAGCCAAGAACTGATGAACACTGAAGCTTTCTTT. Translation gives CASSQELMNTEAFF.

A note on this clone: The same CDR3 can be traced to other DNA sequences in this sample. The chain combines TRBV28 with TRBJ2-1; D is possibly TRBD2 (6 bases). This CDR3 is 15 amino acids long. Trimming left V 5 bases short and J 6 bases short, with 17 bases between. Germline V gives CDR1 MDHEN, CDR2 SYDVKM. Here the CDR3 reads CASSPGLRIANEQFF. As DNA, the CDR3 is TGTGCCAGCAGTCCCGGACTAAGGATAGCCAATGAGCAGTTCTTC. The full variable domain, with the rest looked up from reference TRBV28 and TRBJ2-1, is DVKVTQSSRYLVKRTGEKVFLECVQDMDHENMFWYRQDPGLGLRLIYFSYDVKMKEKGDIPEGYSVSREKKERFSLILESASTNQTSMYLCASSPGLRIANEQFFGPGTRLTVL.

The chain recombines TRBV28 with TRBJ1-5; 7 positions agree with TRBD1. This CDR3 is 15 amino acids long. V lost 4 bases to trimming and J lost 4 bases; unmatched junction nucleotides: 7. Germline values: CDR1 MDHEN, CDR2 SYDVKM. CDR3 sequence reads: CASSYRTQGNQPQHF. As DNA, the CDR3 is TGTGCCAGCAGTTACCGCACACAGGGGAATCAGCCCCAGCATTTT.

The chain joins TRBV7-2 to TRBJ1-6; unclear D gene. Germline V gene sequence: CDR1 SGHTA, CDR2 FQGNSA. There are 15 residues in the CDR3. Trimming removed 1 base from V and 4 bases from J, with 8 bases in between. CDR3 amino acids: CASSLVGPYNSPLHF. The CDR3 bases are TGTGCCAGCAGCTTAGTTGGGCCTTATAATTCACCCCTCCACTTT.

This chain uses TRBV4-3 with TRBJ1-1; D perhaps matches TRBD1 (5 bases). The germline CDR1 and CDR2 sequences are LGHNA and YSLEER. This CDR3 region has 17 residues. Deletions cut 1 base from V and 0 bases from J, with 15 bases between. This CDR3 is CASSQGPGDFMNTEAFF. The CDR3 nucleotides read TGCGCCAGCAGCCAAGGTCCGGGGGACTTCATGAACACTGAAGCTTTCTTT.

The V call is TRBV2, the J call TRBJ2-5, with 8 bases matching TRBD1. The CDR3 spans 14 residues. Looked up from germline, CDR1 is SNHLY and CDR2 is FYNNEI. Trimming at V came to 7 bases and at J to 5 bases, leaving 9 bases not matched to a gene. DNA for the CDR3: TGTGCCAGCACCGAACGGACAGGGAGGGAGACCCAGTACTTC. Amino acid sequence: CASTERTGRETQYF.

This clone showed up just a few times. The chain recombines TRBV5-4 with TRBJ2-7, with 14 bases matching TRBD2. Germline loops: CDR1 SGHNT, CDR2 YYREEE (reference sequence). This CDR3 spans 18 amino acids. After removal of 4 bases from V and 5 bases from J, the junction contained 14 bases not matched to a gene. CDR3 protein: CASSPPGTSGSKAHEQYF. The CDR3 region has the DNA TGTGCCAGCAGCCCGCCCGGGACTAGCGGGAGTAAAGCCCACGAGCAGTACTTC.

The rearrangement links TRBV7-8 to TRBJ2-5; no definite D call. This CDR3 has 15 amino acids. CDR1 and CDR2 from the germline V gene are SGHVS and FQNEAQ. V lost 5 bases and J 11 bases, leaving 24 bases between the germline ends. Here the CDR3 reads CASSLLRSEYREQYF. The CDR3 nucleotides are TGTGCCAGCAGCCTCCTCCGATCCGAATACCGAGAGCAGTACTTC.

The J gene is TRBJ1-2, the V gene TRBV5-6; 7 bases map to TRBD1. Germline V lookup: CDR1 SGHDT, CDR2 YYEEEE. J lost 3 bases, V lost 8 bases, and 4 bases had no gene match. The CDR3 runs 12 residues. CDR3 DNA: TGTGCCAGTATGACAGGGTACTATGGCTACACCTTC. It specifies CASMTGYYGYTF.

The J gene is TRBJ2-2, the V gene TRBV4-1; TRBD1 agrees at 7 bases. The V gene end was trimmed by 4 bases and the J gene end by 0 bases; junction bases not matched to a gene: 5. Germline values: CDR1 MGHRA, CDR2 YSYEKL. The CDR3 is 16 residues long. DNA for the CDR3: TGCGCCAGCAGCCCCACAGGGGTCTCGAACACCGGGGAGCTGTTTTTT. Translated: CASSPTGVSNTGELFF.

Here the CDR3 DNA reads TGTGCCAGCCGTGAACCTCTCCGGGACAGGGCTTACAATGAGCAGTTCTTC. Its translation: CASREPLRDRAYNEQFF. The chain joins TRBV28 to TRBJ2-1, with 9 bases identical to TRBD1. The V gene's germline CDR1 is MDHEN and CDR2 SYDVKM. V shed 8 bases, J shed 4 bases, and the junction held 15 bases outside the gene matches. This CDR3 comprises 17 residues.

This chain uses TRBV5-6 with TRBJ1-2; D perhaps matches TRBD1 (5 bases). The CDR3 totals 17 residues. In germline, CDR1 is SGHDT, CDR2 YYEEEE. V lost 0 bases to trimming and J lost 7 bases, with 22 bases between them. CDR3 coding DNA: TGTGCCAGCAGCTTGGGTGAGACGCGACGTGGAAGGGGTGGCTACACCTTC. It encodes CASSLGETRRGRGGYTF.

The rearrangement links TRBV19 to TRBJ1-1; perhaps TRBD1 as D (5 bases). Trimming removed 6 bases at V and 5 bases at J, with 13 bases between. This CDR3 comprises 13 residues. Looked up from germline, CDR1 is LNHDA and CDR2 is SQIVND (reference sequence). The CDR3 DNA follows: TGTGCCAGTAGACGAACCCAGGGAACTGAAGCTTTCTTT. Its protein product is CASRRTQGTEAFF.

CDR3 in amino acids: CASSQDGVRGYGYTF. Here the CDR3 DNA reads TGCGCCAGCAGCCAAGATGGTGTCAGAGGCTATGGCTACACCTTC. The chain joins TRBV4-1 to TRBJ1-2, with D uncertain. CDR1 and CDR2 (germline): MGHRA, YSYEKL. Trimming removed 0 bases from V and 4 bases from J, with 12 bases in between. This CDR3 comprises 15 residues.

This clone was counted a few times. The rearrangement joins TRBV5-6 to TRBJ2-5, with 8 nucleotides matching TRBD2. The CDR3 spans 16 residues. Germline CDR1 and CDR2: SGHDT and YYEEEE. J was trimmed by 1 base and V by 4 bases; bases with no gene match: 9. The CDR3 sequence is CASSQSGLGIQETQYF. CDR3 DNA: TGTGCCAGCAGCCAGTCGGGACTAGGAATCCAAGAGACCCAGTACTTC.

The V and J genes are TRBV18 and TRBJ1-5; D ambiguous. The V end was cut by 1 base, the J end by 7 bases, with 11 bases between. This CDR3 spans 14 amino acids. Germline V gene data show CDR1 as KGHSH and CDR2 as LQKENI. The CDR3 DNA reads as TGTGCCAGCTCACCACGATCTAGCGGCCAGCCCCAGCATTTT. Translated: CASSPRSSGQPQHF.

This rearrangement joins TRBV5-1 to TRBJ2-7; D uncertain. Germline values: CDR1 SGHRS, CDR2 YFSETQ. The CDR3 runs 14 residues. Trimming cost V 0 bases and J 0 bases, with 7 bases left between them. The CDR3 protein is CASSLDSFSYEQYF. The CDR3 DNA reads TGCGCCAGCAGCTTGGACTCATTCTCCTACGAGCAGTACTTC.